This T cell receptor beta chain comes out of a study of T cells in women clearing cervical HPV infection. V trimming: 6 bases; J trimming: 2 bases; junction bases outside the gene matches: 8. There are 16 residues in the CDR3. From germline, CDR1 is DFQATT and CDR2 SNEGSKA (reference sequence). For this clone: The read stops 3 residues short of the end of the CDR3; the missing end is completed from the germline J gene.

Sequencing was performed with immunoSEQ multiplex PCR; in TCRdb, only in-frame clones are kept and a portion is missing. This listing includes tens of thousands of clones. The V and J genes are TRBV20-1 and TRBJ2-5, with 14 bases identical to TRBD2. The sequence derives from a woman aged 18 to 75 with a cervical HPV16 infection that either progressed to CIN3+ or cleared (not recorded which). The material sequenced was blood buffy coat. CDR3 in amino acids: CSATGLAGAKQETQYF. The covered CDR3 bases are TGCAGTGCAACGGGACTAGCGGGGGCGAAGCAAGAGACC.